The following is a T cell receptor beta chain sequence with its context. The junction does not match germline at one end; this may be a read error. CDR3 length: 14 amino acids. Germline lookup yields CDR1 LGHNA and CDR2 YNFKEQ. This sample's TCRbeta library carried unique molecular identifier barcodes. TCRdb reprocessed the PCR reads via MiXCR and lists one record per CDR3 protein. The table shows fewer than 550,000 distinct CDR3 sequences, with approximately 10% occurring only once. The data derive from a study of T-cell reconstitution after alpha-beta-depleted transplantation in children. This chain joins TRBV4-2 and TRBJ2-7; D is uncertain. The receptor's source is a human donor who donated a stem cell graft to a child with acute myeloid leukemia. The sample was PBMCs from the stem cell graft donor, taken from the stem cell graft. The CDR3 nucleotides read TGTGCCATCAGCCCCGGGCTGCTCTCCTACGAGCAGTACTTC. Protein product: CAISPGLLSYEQYF.